The 5 T cell receptor beta chains given below trace back to one sample, sequenced in a study of CD8+CD57+ T cells in acquired aplastic anemia. For CDR3 and TCR beta VDJ profiling, genomic DNA was the template used. MiXCR, run by TCRdb on the reads, gives a single entry per CDR3 protein. The sample yields around 430,000 distinct CDR3 sequences, around 30% seen once. Sequenced patients had shown CD8+CD57+ cell expansion by flow cytometry. Sequencing was performed on sorted CD4+, CD8+, or CD8+CD57+ T cells (not recorded which) from PBMCs. The receptors derive from a human donor with aplastic anemia.

This clonotype was counted a few times. The gene calls are TRBV24-1 and TRBJ2-7; 8 bases align to TRBD2. Judging by the DNA end, TRBJ2-5 fits better; the J call may be wrong. This CDR3 is built from 17 residues. Germline CDR1 and CDR2: KGHDR and SFDVKD. The CDR3 DNA reads as TGTGCCACCAGTGATTTGCCGGGGGGGGGAACGCAAGAGACCCAGTACTTC. It specifies CATSDLPGGGTQETQYF.

With regard to this clonotype: The junction departs from germline at one end; a sequencing error may be responsible. The rearrangement links TRBV7-9 to TRBJ2-1; tentative D call: TRBD1 (7 bases). Germline CDR1 is SEHNR and CDR2 is FQNEAQ (reference sequence). CDR3 length: 13 amino acids. For the CDR3, the DNA is TGTGCCAACAGCTTGGCAGGGGGGAATGAGCAGTTCTTC. Its translation is CANSLAGGNEQFF.

The chain carries TRBV5-1 and TRBJ1-4; no clear D gene. V lost 6 bases to trimming and J lost 3 bases, with 12 bases between them. CDR1 is SGHRS and CDR2 is YFSETQ in the germline V gene. The CDR3 is 14 amino acids. CDR3 sequence reads: CASTRTDPNEKLFF. The CDR3, as DNA: TGCGCCAGCACCCGGACTGATCCTAATGAAAAACTGTTTTTT. The full variable domain, with the rest looked up from reference TRBV5-1 and TRBJ1-4, is KAGVTQTPRYLIKTRGQQVTLSCSPISGHRSVSWYQQTPGQGLQFLFEYFSETQRNKGNFPGRFSGRQFSNSRSEMNVSTLELGDSALYLCASTRTDPNEKLFFGSGTQLSVL.

This clonotype was counted at least ten times. The chain is built from TRBV7-8 and TRBJ1-4; D is unresolved. Germline-derived CDR1 and CDR2 are SGHVS and FQNEAQ. The CDR3 consists of 12 residues. V lost 6 bases and J 8 bases, leaving 10 bases between the germline ends. CDR3 amino acids: CASRSEAEKLFF. The CDR3 nucleotides read TGTGCCAGCAGATCGGAGGCGGAAAAACTGTTTTTT.

This clonotype turned up a few times. The chain links TRBV7-9 to TRBJ2-5; 10 positions agree with TRBD2. The CDR3 runs to 12 residues. J was trimmed by 5 bases and V by 8 bases; bases with no gene match: 2. The germline CDR1 and CDR2 sequences are SEHNR and FQNEAQ (reference sequence). CDR3 region: CASRTSGETQYF. The CDR3 bases are TGTGCCAGCCGGACTAGCGGCGAGACCCAGTACTTC.